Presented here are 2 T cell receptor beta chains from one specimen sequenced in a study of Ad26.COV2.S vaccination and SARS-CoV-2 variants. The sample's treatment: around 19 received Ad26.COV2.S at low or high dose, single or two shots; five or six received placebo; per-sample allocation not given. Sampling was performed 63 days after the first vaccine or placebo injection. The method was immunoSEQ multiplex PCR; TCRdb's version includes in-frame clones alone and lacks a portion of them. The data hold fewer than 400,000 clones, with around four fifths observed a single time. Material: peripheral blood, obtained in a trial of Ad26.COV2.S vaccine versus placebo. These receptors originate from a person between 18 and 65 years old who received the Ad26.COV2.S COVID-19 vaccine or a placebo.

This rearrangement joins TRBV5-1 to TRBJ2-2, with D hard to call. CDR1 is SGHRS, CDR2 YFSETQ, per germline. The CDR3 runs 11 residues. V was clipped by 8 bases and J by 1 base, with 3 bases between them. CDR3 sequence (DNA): TGCGCCAGTGAGAACACCGGGGAGCTGTTTTTT. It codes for CASENTGELFF.

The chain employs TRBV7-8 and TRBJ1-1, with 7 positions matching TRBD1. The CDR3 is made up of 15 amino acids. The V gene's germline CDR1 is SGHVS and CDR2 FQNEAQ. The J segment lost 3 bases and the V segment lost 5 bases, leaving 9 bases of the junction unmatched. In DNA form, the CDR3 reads TGTGCCAGCAGCCCAGGACCAGACAGGGACACTGAAGCTTTCTTT. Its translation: CASSPGPDRDTEAFF.